The 23 T cell receptor beta chains in this list originate from one sample, sequenced in a study of T-cell memory formation after mild COVID-19. TCRdb fed the 5' RACE reads into MiXCR, producing one record per CDR3 protein. The profile shows 400,000 to 500,000 distinct CDR3 sequences, roughly 24% of them singletons. The sequenced material came from PBMCs or a T cell subset sorted from them (not recorded which). These receptors were taken from an adult woman who had mild COVID-19 (a few samples of this study predate the infection). Cell type and time point are not known.

This clonotype was detected a few times. The rearrangement uses TRBV29-1 and TRBJ2-1; 9 bases fit TRBD1. The CDR3 is made up of 15 amino acids. Trimming removed 7 bases from V and 0 bases from J; junction bases left unmatched: 7. Germline CDR1 and CDR2: SQVTM and ANQGSEA. The CDR3 DNA sequence: TGCAGCGCAGACAGGGGGTGGAGCTCCTACAATGAGCAGTTCTTC. This encodes CSADRGWSSYNEQFF.

This clonotype was counted a few times. The rearrangement joins TRBV20-1 to TRBJ1-1; 12 bases are shared with TRBD1. The germline V gene has CDR1 DFQATT and CDR2 SNEGSKA (reference sequence). V lost 3 bases to trimming and J lost 1 base; unmatched junction nucleotides: 3. This CDR3 has 15 amino acids. The CDR3 DNA is TGCAGTGCTAGGGGACAGGGGGCTAGGAACACTGAAGCTTTCTTT. It encodes CSARGQGARNTEAFF.

The CDR3 DNA reads TGTGCCAGCAGCACACGAGGCCTAGCAAAGAGAGATACGCAGTATTTT. The encoded protein is CASSTRGLAKRDTQYF. The gene calls are TRBV7-2 and TRBJ2-3; D is possibly TRBD2 (5 bases). This CDR3 is built from 16 residues. The ends were cut back, 5 bases at V and 5 bases at J, with 20 bases in the middle. Germline V gives CDR1 SGHTA, CDR2 FQGNSA.

The J gene is TRBJ1-1, the V gene TRBV5-1; 10 positions agree with TRBD1. This CDR3 has 16 residues. Germline V gene lookup returns CDR1 SGHRS and CDR2 YFSETQ. J gave up 1 base and V 3 bases, and 6 bases lay outside the gene matches. The chain's CDR3 is CASSSRQGAWNTEAFF. The DNA for the CDR3 is TGCGCCAGCAGCTCGAGACAGGGGGCCTGGAACACTGAAGCTTTCTTT.

This clonotype was seen only a few times. This chain uses TRBV7-2 with TRBJ1-1; D uncertain. The ends were cut back, 0 bases at V and 6 bases at J, with 5 bases in the middle. The CDR3 sequence is 12 residues long. Germline V gene data show CDR1 as SGHTA and CDR2 as FQGNSA. The CDR3 nucleotides read TGTGCCAGCAGCTTAGCGGTCCCTGAAGCTTTCTTT. The encoded protein is CASSLAVPEAFF.

This clonotype was detected only a few times. V gene TRBV4-2 combines with J gene TRBJ2-3, with TRBD1 identical over 9 bases. The V gene end was trimmed by 1 base and the J gene end by 2 bases; junction bases not matched to a gene: 4. Germline V lookup: CDR1 LGHNA, CDR2 YNFKEQ. The CDR3 length is 16 residues. The CDR3: CASSQVGQGATDTQYF. The CDR3 region has the DNA TGTGCCAGCAGCCAAGTGGGACAGGGAGCCACAGATACGCAGTATTTT.

J is TRBJ1-4 and V is TRBV2, with 12 bases identical to TRBD1. Per germline, CDR1 SNHLY and CDR2 FYNNEI. This CDR3 is built from 15 residues. J gave up 7 bases and V 3 bases, and 3 bases lay outside the gene matches. CDR3 sequence: CASSDPGQGAEKLFF. The CDR3 region has the DNA TGTGCCAGCAGTGATCCGGGACAGGGGGCTGAAAAACTGTTTTTT.

The V gene is TRBV4-1, the J gene TRBJ2-1, with 7 nucleotides matching TRBD1. CDR1 MGHRA and CDR2 YSYEKL come from the germline V gene. After removal of 1 base from V and 1 base from J, the junction contained 4 bases not matched to a gene. There are 16 residues in the CDR3. In nucleotides, the CDR3 is TGCGCCAGCAGCCAAGCTTCCAGGGGGTCCTACAATGAGCAGTTCTTC. Translation gives CASSQASRGSYNEQFF.

The chain combines TRBV6-2 or TRBV6-3 with TRBJ1-2; D remains ambiguous. The V gene lost 8 bases and the J gene lost 7 bases, with 14 bases spanning the gap. Looked up from germline, CDR1 is MNHEY and CDR2 is SVGEGT. This CDR3 comprises 12 residues. CDR3 sequence reads: CASRGRPLGYTF. The CDR3 coding sequence is TGTGCCAGCCGCGGTCGGCCGCTTGGCTACACCTTC.

In this sample, this clonotype turned up once. The chain employs TRBV29-1 and TRBJ1-6; possibly TRBD1 for D (5 bases). Germline V gives CDR1 SQVTM, CDR2 ANQGSEA. There are 12 residues in the CDR3. V gave up 4 bases and J gave up 14 bases, with 15 bases separating them. As DNA, the CDR3 is TGCAGCGTTGGGGTGGGGCGAGAGGCCCTCCACTTT. Its protein is CSVGVGREALHF. The full variable domain, rest sourced from reference TRBV29-1 and TRBJ1-6, is SAVISQKPSRDICQRGTSLTIQCQVDSQVTMMFWYRQQPGQSLTLIATANQGSEATYESGFVIDKFPISRPNLTFSTLTVSNMSPEDSSIYLCSVGVGREALHFGNGTRLTVT.

This chain links TRBV7-9 with TRBJ1-1, with D unclear. Germline lookup yields CDR1 SEHNR and CDR2 FQNEAQ (reference sequence). V gave up 5 bases and J gave up 7 bases, with 14 bases separating them. There are 13 residues in the CDR3. CDR3 nucleotides: TGTGCCAGCAGCGGGGATCGAGGCAGTGAAGCTTTCTTT. Its protein product is CASSGDRGSEAFF.

This clonotype was recorded a few times. The chain links TRBV9 to TRBJ2-1, with 8 bases fitting TRBD2. The CDR3 has 14 residues. The V gene end was trimmed by 2 bases and the J gene end by 8 bases; junction bases not matched to a gene: 6. CDR1 and CDR2 (germline): SGDLS, YYNGEE. The DNA for the CDR3 is TGTGCCAGCAGCGTGGGGACTAGTTCCCATGAGCAGTTCTTC. Translating it yields CASSVGTSSHEQFF.

This sequence joins TRBV5-1 and TRBJ2-5; perhaps TRBD1 as D (6 bases). V lost 2 bases and J 4 bases, leaving 18 bases between the germline ends. Germline CDR1 and CDR2: SGHRS and YFSETQ. The CDR3 has 16 amino acids. The CDR3 DNA reads TGCGCCAGCAGCTTAAATGCCTATCAGGGGATAGAGACCCAGTACTTC. Residues: CASSLNAYQGIETQYF.

A few counts support this clonotype. The V and J genes are TRBV27 and TRBJ2-7; 12 bases align to TRBD2. In germline, CDR1 is MNHEY, CDR2 SMNVEV (reference sequence). This CDR3 contains 15 residues. With 3 bases clipped from V and 1 base from J, the junction kept 1 base outside the gene matches. Here the CDR3 DNA reads TGTGCCAGCAGTTTTGGGACTAGCGGGTCCTACGAGCAGTACTTC. Its protein product is CASSFGTSGSYEQYF.

The rearrangement links TRBV12-3 or TRBV12-4 to TRBJ2-7; possibly TRBD2 for D (6 bases). This CDR3 has 14 amino acids. Trimming removed 6 bases from V and 0 bases from J, with 12 bases in between. DNA for the CDR3: TGTGCCAGCAGGGGGCTAGCGAGCTCCTACGAGCAGTACTTC. Protein sequence: CASRGLASSYEQYF.

There are a few counts of this clonotype. This chain joins TRBV6-2 or TRBV6-3 and TRBJ2-5, with D unresolved. The CDR3 runs 13 residues. Germline V gene lookup returns CDR1 MNHEY and CDR2 SVGEGT. V was clipped by 6 bases and J by 5 bases, with 13 bases between them. Here the CDR3 reads CASRGHRMETQYF. CDR3 sequence (DNA): TGTGCCAGCAGGGGCCACCGTATGGAGACCCAGTACTTC.

This chain links TRBV7-9 with TRBJ2-3, with 15 bases that match TRBD2. Germline V lookup: CDR1 SEHNR, CDR2 FQNEAQ (reference sequence). The CDR3 spans 18 residues. V lost 4 bases and J lost 3; bases outside the gene matches: 8. CDR3 DNA sequence: TGTGCCAGCAGCTCTCGGGGACTAGCGGGGGGACGGACAGATACGCAGTATTTT. Translating gives CASSSRGLAGGRTDTQYF.

The CDR3 bases are TGTGCCAGCAGTCCACCGCGGGGGAACGCCTACGAGCAGTACTTC. As protein: CASSPPRGNAYEQYF. The V call is TRBV7-2, the J call TRBJ2-7; 7 nucleotides agree with TRBD2. The CDR3 contains 15 residues. V was pared by 6 bases and J by 2 bases, with 10 bases of the junction left unmatched. Per germline, CDR1 SGHTA and CDR2 FQGNSA.

CDR3 sequence reads: CASRTNVRGRVFEQYF. CDR3 in DNA: TGTGCCAGCAGAACCAATGTCCGCGGGAGGGTGTTCGAGCAGTACTTC. V usage is TRBV6-2 or TRBV6-3 and J usage is TRBJ2-7; 9 nucleotides align to TRBD2. Germline loops: CDR1 MNHEY, CDR2 SVGEGT. V shed 6 bases, J shed 6 bases, and the junction held 15 bases outside the gene matches. The CDR3 extends over 16 amino acids.

This sequence joins TRBV11-2 and TRBJ2-5; 7 bases fit TRBD2. The CDR3 is 15 amino acids. CDR1 and CDR2 from the germline V gene are SGHAT and FQNNGV. The V and J ends lost 0 bases and 5 bases, in that order; junction bases with no gene match: 6. CDR3 bases: TGTGCCAGCAGCTTAGATCCTGGGAGGGAGGAGACCCAGTACTTC. Its protein product is CASSLDPGREETQYF.

This clonotype was counted a few times. This chain connects TRBV20-1 to TRBJ1-5, with D possibly matching TRBD1 (6 bases). Germline CDR1 reads DFQATT; CDR2 reads SNEGSKA (reference sequence). V was cut by 5 bases and J by 6 bases, with 26 bases left in between. This CDR3 spans 17 amino acids. CDR3 sequence (DNA): TGCAGTGCTTTAACACAGGGTCGGGATTTGGGGACTCAGCCCCAGCATTTT. Translating it yields CSALTQGRDLGTQPQHF.

The chain recombines TRBV9 with TRBJ2-7; 7 bases agree with TRBD2. CDR3 length equals 16 residues. Germline V gene lookup returns CDR1 SGDLS and CDR2 YYNGEE. V gave up 0 bases and J gave up 3 bases; unmatched junction bases: 9. For the CDR3, the DNA is TGTGCCAGCAGCGTAGGGTTGGGGGAGGGCCACTACGAGCAGTACTTC. It encodes CASSVGLGEGHYEQYF. The entire variable domain, with the rest obtained from reference TRBV9 and TRBJ2-7, is as follows: DSGVTQTPKHLITATGQRVTLRCSPRSGDLSVYWYQQSLDQGLQFLIQYYNGEERAKGNILERFSAQQFPDLHSELNLSSLELGDSALYFCASSVGLGEGHYEQYFGPGTRLTVT.

V usage is TRBV29-1 and J usage is TRBJ2-5; D is perhaps TRBD2 (7 bases). The CDR3 is 14 residues long. CDR1 is SQVTM, CDR2 ANQGSEA, per germline. Trimming removed 2 bases at V and 4 bases at J, with 14 bases between. CDR3 amino acids: CSVELGGVRETQYF. In DNA, the CDR3 is TGCAGCGTTGAATTAGGGGGGGTCCGAGAGACCCAGTACTTC.